Sequencing of this T cell receptor (beta chain) was carried out in a study of T cell responses to AZD1222 COVID-19 vaccine. The V segment lost 3 bases and the J segment 7 bases; nucleotides outside the gene matches: 6. Germline-derived CDR1 and CDR2 are KGHDR and SFDVKD. The CDR3 contains 15 residues. Assay: immunoSEQ multiplex PCR; the TCRdb copy retains only in-frame clones and omits some. Here the sample spans roughly 120,000 clones, about 89% being singletons. This receptor was obtained from an adult who received the AZD1222 COVID-19 vaccine. The input for sequencing was peripheral blood, taken 28 days after the second AZD1222 dose. This sequence joins TRBV24-1 and TRBJ2-1; 9 nucleotides align to TRBD1. For the CDR3, the DNA is TGTGCCACCAGTGATCTGTGGACAGGGGCGAATGAGCAGTTCTTC. Amino acids: CATSDLWTGANEQFF.